This TCR beta chain was captured by sequencing in a study of T cells after yellow fever vaccination (dated by TCRdb to about 2019). Regarding the study in general: The SMART-Seq v4 Ultra Low Input RNA kit was used to prepare libraries from fractions with low cell numbers. To follow T-cell clones before and after primary and booster YFV17D yellow fever vaccination, bulk TCR alpha and beta repertoires were sequenced over time. The cohort comprised two healthy male donors, one aged 18 to 30 and one aged 30 to 40 years. Blood was drawn at multiple timepoints before and after primary and secondary immunization, with bulk PBMC replicates and cell subsets isolated.

Sequencing was carried out with an Illumina NovaSeq 6000. TCR cDNA was synthesized by 5'RACE template switching, which introduced a universal primer site and unique molecular identifiers. Priming of cDNA synthesis was performed from both the TCR alpha and TCR beta constant segments. Libraries were amplified in two PCR steps, with sample barcodes and sequencing adapters added in the second step. Sequencing of libraries was done on Illumina HiSeq 2500 (2x100 bp) or NovaSeq (2x150 bp). In the source study's methods: Demultiplexing of reads and collapsing into UMI consensus sequences were performed with MIGEC, and V(D)J alignment was carried out with MiXCR. Vaccine-responding clonotypes were defined with edgeR using replicate PBMC samples, requiring FDR below 0.01 and a log2 fold change above 5 up to day 15. Bulk clonotypes were assigned CD4 or CD8 identity according to which sequenced CD4 or CD8 repertoire held them at higher abundance. TCRdb passed the public sequencing reads through fastp at Q25 and MiXCR, retaining productive beta sequences. When rows share a CDR3 protein, they turn into one entry using the most common DNA and genes. The V and J calls were not made by the authors but by TCRdb's processing. The sample table shows about 340,000 distinct CDR3 sequences, and 9.5% to 15% are seen once. The ten most abundant clones make up about 3% of the sample.

The junction shows trimming of 0 bases on V and 6 bases on J, plus 13 bases between the germline ends. In the germline V gene (reference sequence), CDR1 corresponds to DFQATT and CDR2 to SNEGSKA. The CDR3 sequence holds 14 residues, the cysteine and phenylalanine included. The CDR3 DNA has 42 bases and is translated from base 1. At least ten counts were recorded for this clonotype. The target of this receptor is not known. No much larger clone exists at a distance of one base, and base qualities are not known. The research as a whole found: Because only a couple of donors were included in the study, the extent to which the findings can be generalized is limited. A small fraction of clonotypes showed up in both the CD4 and CD8 compartments, probably as a result of convergent recombination. FACS-sorted repertoires could contain abundant contaminating clonotypes from the bulk population, so computational filtering was required. Most clones expanded after primary vaccination (roughly 96% of CD4 and 88% of CD8) were re-detected after the booster, suggesting that broad memory maintenance occurred. The secondary T-cell response was found to be weaker but faster than the primary response, with a peak reached on day 5 rather than on day 15.

Read against the paper, the sample's treatment or condition label means: live attenuated yellow fever vaccine strain. A standard Ficoll-Paque protocol was used to isolate PBMCs from peripheral blood. Dynabeads CD4 and CD8 positive selection kits were used to isolate CD4 and CD8 T-cell fractions. TriZol was used to extract RNA from bulk PBMCs, CD4 and CD8 fractions, and dextramer-positive and dextramer-negative fractions. This sequence was found in a man between 18 and 35 years old who received the YFV17D yellow fever vaccine. The chain was built from TRBV20-1 and TRBJ2-3; a tentative D call is TRBD2 (6 bases match). The sequencing used CD4+ T cells sorted from PBMCs, collected 15 days after the yellow fever booster vaccination. The nucleotides read TGCAGTGCTAGAGATCCGCGGGATACGGATACGCAGTATTTT. Its protein is CSARDPRDTDTQYF.